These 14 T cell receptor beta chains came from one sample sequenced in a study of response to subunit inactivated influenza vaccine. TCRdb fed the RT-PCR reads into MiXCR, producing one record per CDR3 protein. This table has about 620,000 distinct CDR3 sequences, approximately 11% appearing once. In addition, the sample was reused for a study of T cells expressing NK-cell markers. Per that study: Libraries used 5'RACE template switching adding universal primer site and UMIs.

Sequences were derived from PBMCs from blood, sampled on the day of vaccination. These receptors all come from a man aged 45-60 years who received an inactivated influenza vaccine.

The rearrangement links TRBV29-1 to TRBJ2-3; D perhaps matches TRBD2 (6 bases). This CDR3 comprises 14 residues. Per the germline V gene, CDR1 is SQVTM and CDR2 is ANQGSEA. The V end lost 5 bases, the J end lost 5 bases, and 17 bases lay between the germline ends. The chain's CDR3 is CSVRAGARGDTQYF. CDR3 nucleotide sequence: TGCAGCGTTAGGGCTGGGGCGCGGGGAGATACGCAGTATTTT.

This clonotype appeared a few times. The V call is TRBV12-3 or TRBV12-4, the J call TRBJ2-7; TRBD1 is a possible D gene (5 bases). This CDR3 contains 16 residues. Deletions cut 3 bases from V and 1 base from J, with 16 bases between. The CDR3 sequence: CASSLLGAKTSYEQYF. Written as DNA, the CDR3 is TGTGCCAGCAGTTTGTTAGGGGCTAAGACGTCCTACGAGCAGTACTTC.

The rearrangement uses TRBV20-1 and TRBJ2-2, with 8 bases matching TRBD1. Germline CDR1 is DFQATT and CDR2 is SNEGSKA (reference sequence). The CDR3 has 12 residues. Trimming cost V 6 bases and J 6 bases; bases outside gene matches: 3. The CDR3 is CSASQGAGELFF. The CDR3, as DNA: TGCAGTGCATCACAGGGGGCCGGGGAGCTGTTTTTT.

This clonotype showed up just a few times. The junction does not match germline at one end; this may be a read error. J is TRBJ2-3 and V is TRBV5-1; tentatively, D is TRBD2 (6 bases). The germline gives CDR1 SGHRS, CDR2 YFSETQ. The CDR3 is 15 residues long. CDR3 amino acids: CASSWASEHTATQYF. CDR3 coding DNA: TGCGCCAGCAGCTGGGCTAGCGAACACACAGCTACGCAGTATTTT.

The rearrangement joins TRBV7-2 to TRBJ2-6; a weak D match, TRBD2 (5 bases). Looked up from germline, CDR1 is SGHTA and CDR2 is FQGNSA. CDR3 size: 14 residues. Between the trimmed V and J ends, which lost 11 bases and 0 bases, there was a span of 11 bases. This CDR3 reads CAGSRDSGANVLTF. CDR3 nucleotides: TGTGCCGGTTCGAGGGACTCTGGGGCCAACGTCCTGACTTTC.

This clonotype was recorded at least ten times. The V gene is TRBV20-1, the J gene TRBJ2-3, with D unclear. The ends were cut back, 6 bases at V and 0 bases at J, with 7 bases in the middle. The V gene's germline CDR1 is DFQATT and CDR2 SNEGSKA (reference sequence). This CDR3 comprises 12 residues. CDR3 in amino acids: CSATASTDTQYF. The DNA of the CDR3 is TGCAGTGCCACGGCAAGCACAGATACGCAGTATTTT.

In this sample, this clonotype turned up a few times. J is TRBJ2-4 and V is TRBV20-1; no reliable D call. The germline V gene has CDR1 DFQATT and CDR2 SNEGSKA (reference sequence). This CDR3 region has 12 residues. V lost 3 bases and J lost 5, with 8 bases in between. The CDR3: CSASRTQNIQYF. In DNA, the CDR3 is TGCAGTGCTAGTCGGACCCAAAACATTCAGTACTTC.

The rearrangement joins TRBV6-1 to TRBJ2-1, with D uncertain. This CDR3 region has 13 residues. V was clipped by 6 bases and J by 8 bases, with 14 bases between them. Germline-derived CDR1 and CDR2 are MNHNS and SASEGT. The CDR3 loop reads CASRRSPKDEQFF. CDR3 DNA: TGTGCCAGCAGAAGGAGCCCCAAAGATGAGCAGTTCTTC.

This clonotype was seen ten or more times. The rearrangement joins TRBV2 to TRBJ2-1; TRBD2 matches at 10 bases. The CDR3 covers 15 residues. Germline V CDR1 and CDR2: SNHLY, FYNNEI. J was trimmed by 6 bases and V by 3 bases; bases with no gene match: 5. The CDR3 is CASSEEREGANEQFF. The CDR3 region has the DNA TGTGCCAGCAGTGAGGAGCGGGAGGGCGCCAATGAGCAGTTCTTC.

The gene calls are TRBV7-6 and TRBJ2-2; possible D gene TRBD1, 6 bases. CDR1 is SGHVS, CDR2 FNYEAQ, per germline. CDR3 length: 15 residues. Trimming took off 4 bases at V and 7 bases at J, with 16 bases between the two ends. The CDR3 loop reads CASSSTGSRGGELFF. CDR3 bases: TGTGCCAGCAGCTCCACAGGGAGTCGGGGCGGGGAGCTGTTTTTT.

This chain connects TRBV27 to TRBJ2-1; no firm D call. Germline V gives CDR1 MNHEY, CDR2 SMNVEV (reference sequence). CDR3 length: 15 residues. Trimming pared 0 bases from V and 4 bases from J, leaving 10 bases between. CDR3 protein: CASSLSASSYNEQFF. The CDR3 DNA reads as TGTGCCAGCAGTTTATCGGCTAGTTCTTACAATGAGCAGTTCTTC.

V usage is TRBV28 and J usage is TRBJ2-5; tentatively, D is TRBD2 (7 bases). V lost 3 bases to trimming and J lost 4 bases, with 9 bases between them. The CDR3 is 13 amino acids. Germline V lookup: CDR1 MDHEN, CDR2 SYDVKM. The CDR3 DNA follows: TGTGCCAGCAGTTTGCGGGGGCCAGAGACCCAGTACTTC. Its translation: CASSLRGPETQYF.

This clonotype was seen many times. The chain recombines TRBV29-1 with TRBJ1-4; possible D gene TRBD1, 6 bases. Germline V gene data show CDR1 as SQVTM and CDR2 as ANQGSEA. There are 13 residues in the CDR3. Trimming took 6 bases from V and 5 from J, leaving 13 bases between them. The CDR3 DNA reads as TGCAGCGTGAGACAGGTCTTGAATGAAAAACTGTTTTTT. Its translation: CSVRQVLNEKLFF.

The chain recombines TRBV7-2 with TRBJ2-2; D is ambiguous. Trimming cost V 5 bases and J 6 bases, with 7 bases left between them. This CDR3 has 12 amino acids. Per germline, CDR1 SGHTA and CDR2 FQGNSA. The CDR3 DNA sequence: TGTGCCAGCAGCGCAAAATCCGGGGAGCTGTTTTTT. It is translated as CASSAKSGELFF.